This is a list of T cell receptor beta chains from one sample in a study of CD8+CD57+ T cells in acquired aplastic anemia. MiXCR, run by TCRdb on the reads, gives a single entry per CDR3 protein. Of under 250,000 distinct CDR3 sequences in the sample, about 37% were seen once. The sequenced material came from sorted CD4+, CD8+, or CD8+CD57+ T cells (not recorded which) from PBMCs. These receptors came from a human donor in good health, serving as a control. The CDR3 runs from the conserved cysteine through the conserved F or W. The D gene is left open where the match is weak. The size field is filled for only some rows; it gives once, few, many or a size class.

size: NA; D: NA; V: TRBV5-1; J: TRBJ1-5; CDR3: CASSLFAGVGQPQHF; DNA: TGCGCCAGCAGCTTATTTGCAGGGGTTGGGCAGCCCCAGCATTTT
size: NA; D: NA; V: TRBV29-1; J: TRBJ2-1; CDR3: CSVAAGGGYNEQFF; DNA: TGCAGCGTTGCGGCGGGTGGCGGGTACAATGAGCAGTTCTTC
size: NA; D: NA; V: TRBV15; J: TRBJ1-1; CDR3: CATSSDFGGSLNTEAFF; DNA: TGTGCCACCAGCAGCGACTTTGGGGGCAGCCTGAACACTGAAGCTTTCTTT
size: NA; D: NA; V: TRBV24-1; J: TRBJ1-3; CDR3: CATKAGSNTIYF; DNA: TGTGCCACCAAAGCGGGATCAAACACCATATATTTT
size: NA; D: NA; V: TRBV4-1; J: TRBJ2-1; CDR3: CASSQTRNNEQFF; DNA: TGCGCCAGCAGCCAAACTAGGAACAATGAGCAGTTCTTC
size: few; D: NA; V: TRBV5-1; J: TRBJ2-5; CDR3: CASSLAPGFGAQETQYF; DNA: TGCGCCAGCAGCTTGGCCCCTGGTTTCGGGGCCCAAGAGACCCAGTACTTC
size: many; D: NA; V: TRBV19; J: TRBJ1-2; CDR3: CASNNPGRPLYGYTF; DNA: TGTGCCAGTAATAATCCGGGACGGCCTTTGTATGGCTACACCTTC
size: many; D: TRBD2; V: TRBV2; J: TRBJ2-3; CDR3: CASSTGLATDTQYF; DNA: TGTGCCAGCAGTACCGGACTAGCTACCGATACGCAGTATTTT
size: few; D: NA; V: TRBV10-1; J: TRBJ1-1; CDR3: CASSQPDSGLAAFF; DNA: TGCGCCAGCAGCCAACCGGACAGCGGGCTTGCAGCTTTCTTT
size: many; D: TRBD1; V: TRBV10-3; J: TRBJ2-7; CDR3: CAIRNNQGAGEQYF; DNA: TGTGCCATCAGGAACAACCAGGGGGCCGGCGAGCAGTACTTC
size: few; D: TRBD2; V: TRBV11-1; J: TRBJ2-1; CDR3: CASSALGLAGGQAYNEQFF; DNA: TGTGCCAGCAGCGCCCTGGGACTAGCGGGGGGGCAGGCCTACAATGAGCAGTTCTTC
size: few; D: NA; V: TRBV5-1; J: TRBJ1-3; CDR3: CASSLNTGPAGNTIYF; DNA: TGCGCCAGCAGCTTGAATACAGGGCCGGCTGGAAACACCATATATTTT
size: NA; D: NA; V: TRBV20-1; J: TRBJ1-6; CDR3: CSPEPGLNNSPLHF; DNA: TGCAGTCCTGAACCGGGACTCAATAATTCACCCCTCCACTTT
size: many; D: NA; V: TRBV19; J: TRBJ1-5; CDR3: CASKAGTPGQPQHF; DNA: TGTGCCAGTAAAGCAGGGACTCCCGGTCAGCCCCAGCATTTT
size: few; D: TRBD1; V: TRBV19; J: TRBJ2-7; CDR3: CASIEQGAYEQYF; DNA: TGTGCCAGTATTGAACAGGGGGCCTACGAGCAGTACTTC
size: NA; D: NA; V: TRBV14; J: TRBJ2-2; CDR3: CASSQGLWLTNPPSTGELFF; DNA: TGTGCCAGCAGCCAAGGTCTATGGCTAACGAACCCCCCGAGCACCGGGGAGCTGTTTTTT
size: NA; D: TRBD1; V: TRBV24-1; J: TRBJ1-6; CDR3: CATSGPGQYNSPLHF; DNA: TGTGCCACCAGTGGTCCGGGACAGTATAATTCACCCCTCCACTTT
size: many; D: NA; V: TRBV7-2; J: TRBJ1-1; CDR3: CASSRGRNTEAFF; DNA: TGTGCCAGCAGCCGCGGACGGAACACTGAAGCTTTCTTT
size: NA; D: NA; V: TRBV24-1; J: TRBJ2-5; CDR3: CATSAGDSNQPQYF; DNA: TGTGCCACCAGTGCAGGAGATAGTAATCAGCCCCAGTACTTC
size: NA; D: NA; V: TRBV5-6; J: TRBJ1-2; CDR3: CASSFNQGLYGCTF; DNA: TGTGCCAGCAGCTTTAATCAGGGGCTATATGGCTGCACCTTC
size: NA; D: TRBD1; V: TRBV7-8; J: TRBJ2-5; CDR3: CASSLTGGETQYF; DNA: TGTGCCAGCAGCCTCACAGGGGGGGAGACCCAGTACTTC
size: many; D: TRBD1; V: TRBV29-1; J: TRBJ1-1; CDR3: CSVEARTGATEAFF; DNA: TGCAGCGTTGAAGCCCGAACAGGGGCCACTGAAGCTTTCTTT
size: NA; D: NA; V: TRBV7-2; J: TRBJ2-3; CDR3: CASSGEDTQYF; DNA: TGTGCCAGCAGCGGGGAGGATACGCAGTATTTT
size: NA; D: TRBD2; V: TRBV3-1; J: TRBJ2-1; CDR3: CASSPLAAGEYNEQFF; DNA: TGTGCCAGCAGCCCGCTCGCGGCGGGGGAGTACAATGAGCAGTTCTTC
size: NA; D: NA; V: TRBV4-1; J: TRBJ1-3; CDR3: CASSDLSTGNTIYF; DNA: TGCGCCAGCAGCGATCTTTCCACTGGAAACACCATATATTTT
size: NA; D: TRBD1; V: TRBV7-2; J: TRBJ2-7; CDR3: CASSSTGQGDYEQYF; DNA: TGTGCCAGCAGCTCAACGGGACAGGGGGATTACGAGCAGTACTTC
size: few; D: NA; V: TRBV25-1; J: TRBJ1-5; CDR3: CASSEGKYSNQPQHF; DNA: TGTGCCAGCAGTGAGGGGAAATATAGCAATCAGCCCCAGCATTTT
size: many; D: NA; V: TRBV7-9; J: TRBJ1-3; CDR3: CAVFRGTGNTIYF; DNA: TGTGCCGTATTTCGAGGGACTGGAAACACCATATATTTT
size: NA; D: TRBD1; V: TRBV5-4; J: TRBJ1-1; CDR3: CASSLETLQGARTEAFF; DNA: TGTGCCAGCAGCTTGGAGACGTTACAGGGGGCGAGGACTGAAGCTTTCTTT
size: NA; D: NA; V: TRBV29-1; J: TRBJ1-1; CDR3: CSVVGSRDLNTEAFF; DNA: TGCAGCGTTGTGGGATCCAGGGACTTGAACACTGAAGCTTTCTTT
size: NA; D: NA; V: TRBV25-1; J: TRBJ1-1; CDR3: CASSPPDNTEAFF; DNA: TGTGCCAGCTCACCACCGGACAACACTGAAGCTTTCTTT
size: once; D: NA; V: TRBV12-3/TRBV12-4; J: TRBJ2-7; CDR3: CASSLKGHREQYF; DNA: TGTGCCAGCAGTTTAAAAGGACACCGTGAGCAGTACTTC
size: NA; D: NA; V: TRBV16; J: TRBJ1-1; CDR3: CASSQKSGTEAFF; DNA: TGTGCCAGCAGCCAGAAGTCTGGGACTGAAGCTTTCTTT
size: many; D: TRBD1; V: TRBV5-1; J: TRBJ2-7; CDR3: CASSLGTGGSVRQYF; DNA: TGCGCCAGCAGCTTGGGTACAGGGGGTTCGGTCCGGCAGTACTTC
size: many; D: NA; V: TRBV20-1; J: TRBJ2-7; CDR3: CSATSPLGGPSYEQYF; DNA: TGCAGTGCAACAAGCCCCCTCGGGGGGCCCTCCTACGAGCAGTACTTC
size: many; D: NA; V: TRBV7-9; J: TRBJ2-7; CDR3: CASSWGSGHYEQYF; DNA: TGTGCCAGCAGCTGGGGGAGCGGGCACTACGAGCAGTACTTC
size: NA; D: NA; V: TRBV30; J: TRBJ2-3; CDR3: CAWSVLAMEADTQYF; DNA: TGTGCCTGGAGCGTACTGGCGATGGAAGCAGATACGCAGTATTTT
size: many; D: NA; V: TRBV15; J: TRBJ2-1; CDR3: CATSIFVQDVRYNEQFF; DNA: TGTGCCACCAGCATCTTTGTTCAGGACGTTCGATACAATGAGCAGTTCTTC
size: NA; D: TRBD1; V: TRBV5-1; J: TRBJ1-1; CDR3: CASSPPSRGRVNTEAFF; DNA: TGCGCCAGCAGCCCCCCGAGCAGGGGGAGGGTGAACACTGAAGCTTTCTTT
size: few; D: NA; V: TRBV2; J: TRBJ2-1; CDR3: CASIKRVMDEQFF; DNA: TGTGCCAGTATAAAGCGGGTCATGGATGAGCAGTTCTTC
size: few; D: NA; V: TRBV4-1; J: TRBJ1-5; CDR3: CASSRATGYQPQHF; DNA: TGCGCCAGCTCGCGGGCGACAGGCTATCAGCCCCAGCATTTT
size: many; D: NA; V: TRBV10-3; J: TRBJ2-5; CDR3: CAISEGRGTGQETQYF; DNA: TGTGCCATCAGTGAGGGGCGAGGTACAGGGCAAGAGACCCAGTACTTC
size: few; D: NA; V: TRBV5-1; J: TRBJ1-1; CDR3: CASSLAFNRNTEAFF; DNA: TGCGCCAGCAGCTTAGCCTTTAACAGGAACACTGAAGCTTTCTTT
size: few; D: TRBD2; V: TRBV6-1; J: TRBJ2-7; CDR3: CASSQDLQGTGGKGEQYF; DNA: TGTGCCAGCAGTCAGGATTTACAGGGAACGGGAGGGAAGGGCGAGCAGTACTTC
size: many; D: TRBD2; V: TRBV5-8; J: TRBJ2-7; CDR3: CASSPATGGVHEQYF; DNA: TGTGCCAGCAGCCCTGCCACGGGGGGTGTCCACGAGCAGTACTTC